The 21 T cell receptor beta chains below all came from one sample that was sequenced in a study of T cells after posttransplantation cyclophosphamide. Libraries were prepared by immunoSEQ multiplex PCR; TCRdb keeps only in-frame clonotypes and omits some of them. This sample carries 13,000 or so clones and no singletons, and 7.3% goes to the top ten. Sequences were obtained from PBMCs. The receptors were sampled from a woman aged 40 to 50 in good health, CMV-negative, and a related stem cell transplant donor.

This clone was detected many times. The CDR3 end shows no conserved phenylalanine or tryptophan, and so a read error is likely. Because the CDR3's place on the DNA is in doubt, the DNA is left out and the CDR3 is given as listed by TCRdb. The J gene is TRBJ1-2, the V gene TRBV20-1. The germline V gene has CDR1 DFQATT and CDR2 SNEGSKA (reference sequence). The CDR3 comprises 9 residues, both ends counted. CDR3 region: CSARGWPTI.

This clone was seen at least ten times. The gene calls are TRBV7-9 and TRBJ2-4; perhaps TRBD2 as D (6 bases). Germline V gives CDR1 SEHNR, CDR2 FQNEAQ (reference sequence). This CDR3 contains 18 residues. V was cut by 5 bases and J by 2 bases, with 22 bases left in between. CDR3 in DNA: TGTGCCAGCAGCGGGCCGGGAGACAGAAGTTTGACCAAAAACATTCAGTACTTC. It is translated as CASSGPGDRSLTKNIQYF. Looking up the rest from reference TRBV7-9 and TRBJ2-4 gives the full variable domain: DTGVSQNPRHKITKRGQNVTFRCDPISEHNRLYWYRQTLGQGPEFLTYFQNEAQLEKSRLLSDRFSAERPKGSFSTLEIQRTEQGDSAMYLCASSGPGDRSLTKNIQYFGAGTRLSVL.

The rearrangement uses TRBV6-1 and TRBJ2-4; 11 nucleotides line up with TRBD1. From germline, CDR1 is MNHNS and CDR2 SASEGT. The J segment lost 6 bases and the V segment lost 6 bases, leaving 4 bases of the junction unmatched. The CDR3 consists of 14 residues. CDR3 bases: TGTGCCAGCAGATCCGGGACAGGGGGAAACATTCAGTACTTC. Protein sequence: CASRSGTGGNIQYF.

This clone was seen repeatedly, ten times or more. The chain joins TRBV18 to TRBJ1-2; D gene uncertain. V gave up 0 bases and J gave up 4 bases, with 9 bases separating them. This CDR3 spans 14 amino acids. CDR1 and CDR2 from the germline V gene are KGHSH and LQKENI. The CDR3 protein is CASSPPFISYGYTF. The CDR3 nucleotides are TGTGCCAGCTCACCACCGTTCATTTCCTATGGCTACACCTTC.

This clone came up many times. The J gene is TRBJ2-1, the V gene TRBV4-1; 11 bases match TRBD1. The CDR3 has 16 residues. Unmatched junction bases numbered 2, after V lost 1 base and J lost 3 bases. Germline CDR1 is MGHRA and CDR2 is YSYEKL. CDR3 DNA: TGCGCCAGCAGCCAAGCCGGGACAGGGGGCTACAATGAGCAGTTCTTC. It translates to CASSQAGTGGYNEQFF.

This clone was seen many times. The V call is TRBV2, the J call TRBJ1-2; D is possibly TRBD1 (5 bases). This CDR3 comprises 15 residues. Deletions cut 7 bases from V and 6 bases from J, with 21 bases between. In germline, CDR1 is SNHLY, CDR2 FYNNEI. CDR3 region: CASNFGGGMSNGYTF. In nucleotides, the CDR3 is TGTGCCAGCAATTTTGGGGGGGGTATGTCGAATGGCTACACCTTC.

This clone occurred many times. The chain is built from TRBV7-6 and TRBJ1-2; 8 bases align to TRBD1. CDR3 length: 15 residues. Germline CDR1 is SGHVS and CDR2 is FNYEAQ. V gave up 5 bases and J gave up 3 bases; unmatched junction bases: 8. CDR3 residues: CASSPWTGNDYGYTF. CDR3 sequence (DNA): TGTGCCAGCAGCCCCTGGACAGGGAACGACTATGGCTACACCTTC.

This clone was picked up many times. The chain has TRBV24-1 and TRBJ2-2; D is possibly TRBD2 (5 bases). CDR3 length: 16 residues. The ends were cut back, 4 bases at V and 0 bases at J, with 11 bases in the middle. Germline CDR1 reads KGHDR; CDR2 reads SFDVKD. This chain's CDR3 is CATSDRTDANTGELFF. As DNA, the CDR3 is TGTGCCACCAGTGACCGGACTGATGCGAACACCGGGGAGCTGTTTTTT.

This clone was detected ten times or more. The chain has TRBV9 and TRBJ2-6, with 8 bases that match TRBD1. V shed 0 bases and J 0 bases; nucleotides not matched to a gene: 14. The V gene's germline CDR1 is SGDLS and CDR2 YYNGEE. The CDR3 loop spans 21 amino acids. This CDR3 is CASSVAVGQVFISSGANVLTF. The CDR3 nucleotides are TGTGCCAGCAGCGTAGCTGTGGGACAGGTTTTCATTAGCTCTGGGGCCAACGTCCTGACTTTC.

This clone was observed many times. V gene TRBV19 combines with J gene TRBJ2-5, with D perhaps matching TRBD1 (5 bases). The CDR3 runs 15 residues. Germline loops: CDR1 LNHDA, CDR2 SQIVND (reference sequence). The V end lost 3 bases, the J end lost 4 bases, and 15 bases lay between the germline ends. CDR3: CASSIGTGFLETQYF. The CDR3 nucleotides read TGTGCCAGTAGTATTGGTACAGGTTTTTTAGAGACCCAGTACTTC.

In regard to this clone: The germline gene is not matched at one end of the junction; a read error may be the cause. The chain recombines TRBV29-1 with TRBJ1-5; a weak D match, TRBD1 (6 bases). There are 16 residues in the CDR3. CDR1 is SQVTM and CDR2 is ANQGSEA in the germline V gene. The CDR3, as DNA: TGCAGCGTTGATGGGGGACCGGGACATAGCAACCAGCCCCAGCATTTT. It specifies CSVDGGPGHSNQPQHF. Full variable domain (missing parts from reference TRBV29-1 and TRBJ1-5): SAVISQKPSRDICQRGTSLTIQCQVDSQVTMMFWYRQQPGQSLTLIATANQGSEATYESGFVIDKFPISRPNLTFSTLTVSNMSPEDSSIYLCSVDGGPGHSNQPQHFGDGTRLSIL.

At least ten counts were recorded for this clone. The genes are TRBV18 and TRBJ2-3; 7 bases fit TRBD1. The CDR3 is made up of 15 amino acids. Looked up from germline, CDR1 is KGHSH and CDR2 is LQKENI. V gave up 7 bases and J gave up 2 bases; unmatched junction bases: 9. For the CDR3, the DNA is TGTGCCAGCTACTCGACAGGGTCGATCACAGATACGCAGTATTTT. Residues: CASYSTGSITDTQYF.

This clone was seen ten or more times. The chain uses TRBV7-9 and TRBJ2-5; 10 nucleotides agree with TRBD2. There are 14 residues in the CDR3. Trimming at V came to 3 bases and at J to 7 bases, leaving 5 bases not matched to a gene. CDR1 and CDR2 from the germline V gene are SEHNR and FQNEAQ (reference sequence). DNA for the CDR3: TGTGCCAGCAGCTTGGGACTAGCGACGGGGACCCAGTACTTC. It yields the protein CASSLGLATGTQYF. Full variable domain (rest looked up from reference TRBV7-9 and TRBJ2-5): DTGVSQNPRHKITKRGQNVTFRCDPISEHNRLYWYRQTLGQGPEFLTYFQNEAQLEKSRLLSDRFSAERPKGSFSTLEIQRTEQGDSAMYLCASSLGLATGTQYFGPGTRLLVL.

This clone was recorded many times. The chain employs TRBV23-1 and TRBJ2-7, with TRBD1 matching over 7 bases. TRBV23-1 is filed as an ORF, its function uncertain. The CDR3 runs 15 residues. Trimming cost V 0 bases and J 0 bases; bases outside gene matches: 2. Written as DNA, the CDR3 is TGCGCCAGCAGTCAATCTTCAGGGGGCTCCTACGAGCAGTACTTC. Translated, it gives CASSQSSGGSYEQYF.

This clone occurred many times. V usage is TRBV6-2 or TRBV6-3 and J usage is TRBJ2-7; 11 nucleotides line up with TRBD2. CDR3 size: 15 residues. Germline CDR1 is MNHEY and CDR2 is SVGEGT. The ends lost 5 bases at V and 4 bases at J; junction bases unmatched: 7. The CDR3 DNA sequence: TGTGCCAGCAGTCGGGGGACTAGCGGTAAATACGAGCAGTACTTC. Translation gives CASSRGTSGKYEQYF.

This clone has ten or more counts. CDR3 amino acids: CASSTGGGKDTQYF. DNA for the CDR3: TGCGCCAGCAGTACTGGGGGGGGCAAGGATACGCAGTATTTT. V and J are TRBV5-1 and TRBJ2-3, with D possibly matching TRBD2 (7 bases). The CDR3 totals 14 residues. The V and J ends lost 5 bases and 6 bases respectively, with 16 bases between them. Per germline, CDR1 SGHRS and CDR2 YFSETQ.

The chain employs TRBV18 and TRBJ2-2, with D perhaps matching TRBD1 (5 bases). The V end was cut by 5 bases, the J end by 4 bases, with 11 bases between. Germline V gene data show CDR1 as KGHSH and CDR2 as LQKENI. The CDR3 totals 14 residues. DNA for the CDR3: TGTGCCAGCTCAACAGGCTCGGGCACCGGGGAGCTGTTTTTT. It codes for CASSTGSGTGELFF.

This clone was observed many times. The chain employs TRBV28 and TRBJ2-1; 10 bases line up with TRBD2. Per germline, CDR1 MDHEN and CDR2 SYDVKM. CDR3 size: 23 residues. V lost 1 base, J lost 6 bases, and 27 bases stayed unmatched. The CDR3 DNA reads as TGTGCCAGCAGTTTATTCGGAAGGTTTCGTTCTAGCGGGAGATGGACCCGCGGCAATGAGCAGTTCTTC. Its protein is CASSLFGRFRSSGRWTRGNEQFF.

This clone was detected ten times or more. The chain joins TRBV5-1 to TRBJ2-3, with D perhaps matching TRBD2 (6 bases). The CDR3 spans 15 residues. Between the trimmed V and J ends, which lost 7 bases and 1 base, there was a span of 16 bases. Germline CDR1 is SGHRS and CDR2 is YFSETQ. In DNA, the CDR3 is TGCGCCAGCTCGGGGCTAGCGACCCGCACAGATACGCAGTATTTT. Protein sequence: CASSGLATRTDTQYF.

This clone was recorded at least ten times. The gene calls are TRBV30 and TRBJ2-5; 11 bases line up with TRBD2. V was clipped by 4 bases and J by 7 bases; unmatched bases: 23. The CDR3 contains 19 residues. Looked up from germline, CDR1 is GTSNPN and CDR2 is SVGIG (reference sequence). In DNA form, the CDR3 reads TGTGCCTGGAATGATCCAGCTAGCGGGAGGCCAGGGATCGATGGGACCCAGTACTTC. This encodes CAWNDPASGRPGIDGTQYF.

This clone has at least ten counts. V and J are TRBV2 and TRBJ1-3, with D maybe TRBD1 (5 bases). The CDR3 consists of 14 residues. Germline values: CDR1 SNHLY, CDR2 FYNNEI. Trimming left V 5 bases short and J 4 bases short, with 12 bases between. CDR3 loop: CASSTTGYGNTIYF. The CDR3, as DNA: TGTGCCAGCAGTACTACAGGCTACGGAAACACCATATATTTT.